This TCR beta chain was captured in a study of PD-1 blockade in mismatch repair-deficient tumors. Study at large: Patients had some twelve mismatch repair-deficient cancer types, all previously treated and progressing.

Findings and caveats of the study: Tumor-resident clones, often absent from pretreatment blood, expanded after pembrolizumab and then contracted.

Regarding this clone: The antigen is unknown.

Method: immunoSEQ multiplex PCR; TCRdb's copy keeps in-frame clones and lacks some. The table lists about 100,000 clones, 65% to 85% of them singletons. PCR or immunohistochemistry showed mismatch repair deficiency in every enrolled patient. Three pembrolizumab responders had their TCRs sequenced. This TCR was sampled from an adult with mismatch repair-deficient cancer. This material consisted of peripheral blood, taken 30 to 36 weeks after starting pembrolizumab.

The CDR3 reads CASTEDTRTDTQYF. The DNA of the CDR3 is TGTGCCAGCACCGAGGACACACGCACAGATACGCAGTATTTT. The chain is built from TRBV25-1 and TRBJ2-3; D might be TRBD1 (5 bases). From germline, CDR1 is MGHDK and CDR2 SYGVNS. The germline V and J ends were trimmed by 7 bases and 1 base, with 12 bases remaining between them. This CDR3 is 14 amino acids long.